The text below deals with one T cell receptor beta chain. The antigen is not known. The sample is drawn from a study of T cell responses to AZD1222 COVID-19 vaccine. Study-wide points: Along spike, vaccine-associated CD4 TCRs were found throughout, with dominance at 160-218 and 743-854. White British donors predominated, females outnumbered males, and clonal diversity was possibly underestimated.

Produced via immunoSEQ multiplex PCR; TCRdb's table is partial and in-frame only. The sample has about 96,000 clones, roughly 88% seen once. Germline CDR1 and CDR2: MNHEY and SVGAGI. Trimming took off 6 bases at V and 1 base at J, with 10 bases between the two ends. This CDR3 is 15 amino acids long. This specimen was peripheral blood, taken on day 0 of AZD1222 vaccination. The gene calls are TRBV6-5 and TRBJ2-6; D remains unclear. This TCR derives from an adult in good health. The CDR3 DNA follows: TGTGCCAGCAGCCCAAGGGTATCTGGGGCCAACGTCCTGACTTTC. Amino acids: CASSPRVSGANVLTF.